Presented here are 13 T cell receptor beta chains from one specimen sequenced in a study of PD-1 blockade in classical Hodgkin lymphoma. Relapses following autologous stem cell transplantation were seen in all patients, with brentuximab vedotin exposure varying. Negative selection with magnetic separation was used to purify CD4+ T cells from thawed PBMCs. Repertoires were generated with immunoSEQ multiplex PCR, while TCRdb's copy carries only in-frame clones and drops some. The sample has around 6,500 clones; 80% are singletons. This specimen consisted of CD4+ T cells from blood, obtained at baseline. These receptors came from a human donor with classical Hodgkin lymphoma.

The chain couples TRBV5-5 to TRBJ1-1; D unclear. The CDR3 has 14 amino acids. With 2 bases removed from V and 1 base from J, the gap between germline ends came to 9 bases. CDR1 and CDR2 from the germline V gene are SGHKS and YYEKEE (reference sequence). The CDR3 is CASSLSWGNTEAFF. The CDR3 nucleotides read TGTGCCAGCAGCTTAAGTTGGGGGAACACTGAAGCTTTCTTT.

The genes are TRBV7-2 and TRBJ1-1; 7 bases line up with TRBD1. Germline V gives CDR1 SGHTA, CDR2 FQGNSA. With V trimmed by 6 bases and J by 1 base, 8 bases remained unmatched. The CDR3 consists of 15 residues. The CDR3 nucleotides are TGTGCCAGCAGTTCGACAGGGTGGGGGAACACTGAAGCTTTCTTT. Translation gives CASSSTGWGNTEAFF.

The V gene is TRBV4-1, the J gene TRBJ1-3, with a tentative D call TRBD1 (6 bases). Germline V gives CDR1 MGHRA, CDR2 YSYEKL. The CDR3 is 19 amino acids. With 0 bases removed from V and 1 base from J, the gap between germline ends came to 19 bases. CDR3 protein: CASSQDRENREGSGNTIYF. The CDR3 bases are TGCGCCAGCAGCCAAGATCGCGAGAACAGGGAGGGTTCTGGAAACACCATATATTTT.

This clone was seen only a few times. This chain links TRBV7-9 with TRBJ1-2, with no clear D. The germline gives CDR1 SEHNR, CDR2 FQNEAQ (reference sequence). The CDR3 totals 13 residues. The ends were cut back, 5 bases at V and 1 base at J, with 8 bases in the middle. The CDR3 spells CASSLGVNYGYTF. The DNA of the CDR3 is TGTGCCAGCAGCCTTGGGGTTAACTATGGCTACACCTTC.

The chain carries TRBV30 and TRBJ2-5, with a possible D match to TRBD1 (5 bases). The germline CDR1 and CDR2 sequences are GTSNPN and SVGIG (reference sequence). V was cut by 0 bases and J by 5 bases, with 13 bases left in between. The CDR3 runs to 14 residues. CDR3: CAWSVERGVETQYF. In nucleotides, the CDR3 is TGTGCCTGGAGTGTGGAAAGGGGCGTGGAGACCCAGTACTTC.

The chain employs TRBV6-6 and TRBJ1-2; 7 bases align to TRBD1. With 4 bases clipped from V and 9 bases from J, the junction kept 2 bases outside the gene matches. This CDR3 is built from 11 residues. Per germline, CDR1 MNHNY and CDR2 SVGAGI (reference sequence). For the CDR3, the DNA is TGTGCCAGCAGTTTACAGGGGAGCTACACCTTC. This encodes CASSLQGSYTF.

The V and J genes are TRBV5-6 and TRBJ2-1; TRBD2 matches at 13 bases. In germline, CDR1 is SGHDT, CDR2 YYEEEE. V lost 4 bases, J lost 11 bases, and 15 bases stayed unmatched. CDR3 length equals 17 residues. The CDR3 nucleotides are TGTGCCAGCAGCGTTGGACTAGCGGGAGTTCAAAGGCCACAGCAGTTCTTC. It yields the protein CASSVGLAGVQRPQQFF.

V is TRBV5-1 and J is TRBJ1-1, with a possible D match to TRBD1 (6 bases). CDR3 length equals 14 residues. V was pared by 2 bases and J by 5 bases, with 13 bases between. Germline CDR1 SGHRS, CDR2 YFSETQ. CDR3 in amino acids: CASSLRGQETEAFF. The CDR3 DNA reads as TGCGCCAGCAGCTTACGGGGGCAGGAGACTGAAGCTTTCTTT.

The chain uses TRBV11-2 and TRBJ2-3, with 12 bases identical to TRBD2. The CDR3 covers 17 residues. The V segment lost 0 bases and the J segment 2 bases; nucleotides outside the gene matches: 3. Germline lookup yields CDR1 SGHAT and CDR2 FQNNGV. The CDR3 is CASSLDRLAGDTDTQYF. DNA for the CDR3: TGTGCCAGCAGCTTAGACCGACTAGCGGGGGACACAGATACGCAGTATTTT.

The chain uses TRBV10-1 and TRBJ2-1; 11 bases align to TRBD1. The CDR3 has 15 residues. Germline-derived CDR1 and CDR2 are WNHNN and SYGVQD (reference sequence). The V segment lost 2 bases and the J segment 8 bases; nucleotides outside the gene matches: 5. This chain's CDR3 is CASSEPRTGGDEQFF. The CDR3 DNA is TGCGCCAGCAGTGAGCCCCGGACAGGGGGCGATGAGCAGTTCTTC.

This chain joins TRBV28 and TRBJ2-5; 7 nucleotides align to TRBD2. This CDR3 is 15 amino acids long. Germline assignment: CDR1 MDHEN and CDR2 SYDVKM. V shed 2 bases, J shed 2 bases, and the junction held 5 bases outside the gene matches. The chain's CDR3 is CASSLGGGPQETQYF. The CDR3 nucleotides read TGTGCCAGCAGTTTAGGGGGGGGACCGCAAGAGACCCAGTACTTC.

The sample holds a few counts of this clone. The CDR3 loop is CASSQGSSGGLIQDTQYF. The CDR3 DNA is TGTGCCAGCAGCCAAGGCTCTAGCGGGGGACTTATCCAAGATACGCAGTATTTT. The chain uses TRBV7-9 and TRBJ2-3, with TRBD2 matching 10 bases. The CDR3 is made up of 18 amino acids. The junction had 16 bases not matched to a gene; V was cut back by 5 bases and J by 5 bases. The germline gives CDR1 SEHNR, CDR2 FQNEAQ (reference sequence).

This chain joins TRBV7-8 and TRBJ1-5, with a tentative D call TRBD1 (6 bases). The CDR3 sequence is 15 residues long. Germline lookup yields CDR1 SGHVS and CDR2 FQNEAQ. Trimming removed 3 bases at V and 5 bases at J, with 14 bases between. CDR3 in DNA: TGTGCCAGCAGCTTTGACAGGTTCTCCGATCAGCCCCAGCATTTT. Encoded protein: CASSFDRFSDQPQHF.